A single sample gave rise to the 5 T cell receptor beta chains below, sequenced in a study of spatial heterogeneity in lung cancer (dated by TCRdb to the late 2010s). Libraries came from 5' RACE. Sequencing was carried out with a NextSeq 500. TCRdb trimmed public reads at Q25 via fastp, called clones via MiXCR and kept in-frame beta chains. Rows with one shared CDR3 protein collapse into an entry with the most common genes and DNA. The sample has about 10,000 distinct CDR3 sequences on record, about an eighth of them singletons. Around 14% of the sample comes from the top ten. No antigen has been assigned to these receptors. Beyond this particular receptor, the publication reports: A correlation was observed between the number of expanded intratumoral alpha and beta TCRs and the tumor nonsynonymous mutation count.

The time point label corresponds to: sample taken at primary tumor resection. Here the sequenced sample was lung tumor tissue, taken at surgery. The receptors stem from a female donor with early-stage non-small cell lung cancer.

This sequence joins TRBV12-3 or TRBV12-4 and TRBJ1-2, with a tentative D call TRBD1 (5 bases). With 4 bases removed from V and 4 bases from J, the gap between germline ends came to 16 bases. CDR3 length: 15 amino acids. The CDR3 is CASSSVRGQSYGYTF. The CDR3 DNA is TGTGCCAGCAGTTCTGTAAGGGGCCAAAGCTATGGCTACACCTTC.

This clonotype counts as medium-sized. V and J are TRBV5-4 and TRBJ2-3; perhaps TRBD2 as D (7 bases). V was shortened by 4 bases and J by 2 bases, with 20 bases between the two germline ends. The CDR3 sequence is 17 residues long. CDR1 and CDR2 (germline): SGHNT, YYREEE (reference sequence). The CDR3 is CASSPAGGGSFTDTQYF. Here the CDR3 DNA reads TGTGCCAGCAGCCCGGCCGGCGGGGGCTCCTTCACAGATACGCAGTATTTT.

This clonotype appeared many times. V is TRBV7-9 and J is TRBJ2-7, with 7 nucleotides matching TRBD1. Germline CDR1 reads SEHNR; CDR2 reads FQNEAQ (reference sequence). The CDR3 totals 13 residues. Trimming at V came to 3 bases and at J to 5 bases, leaving 4 bases not matched to a gene. The CDR3 coding sequence is TGTGCCAGCAGCTTTGTGACAGGGAACGAGCAGTACTTC. Translation gives CASSFVTGNEQYF.

The chain employs TRBV28 and TRBJ2-7; 9 nucleotides agree with TRBD1. V dropped 6 bases and J dropped 7; count of bases not matched to a gene: 10. The CDR3 has 14 amino acids. The germline V gene encodes CDR1 MDHEN and CDR2 SYDVKM. The CDR3 is CASRLTGGLLEQYF. The CDR3 DNA is TGTGCCAGCAGACTGACAGGGGGTCTGTTAGAGCAGTACTTC.

V usage is TRBV6-2 or TRBV6-3 and J usage is TRBJ2-7; 10 positions agree with TRBD2. This CDR3 has 15 amino acids. After removal of 6 bases from V and 1 base from J, the junction contained 6 bases not matched to a gene. Per germline, CDR1 MNHEY and CDR2 SVGEGT. CDR3: CASSLIAGGSYEQYF. As DNA, the CDR3 is TGTGCCAGCAGCTTAATAGCGGGAGGTTCCTACGAGCAGTACTTC.